This passage covers 21 T cell receptor beta chains from one sample sequenced in a study of cytomegalovirus exposure and HLA in healthy donors (dated by TCRdb to about 2017). Libraries were built with the immunoSEQ multiplex PCR assay. A mixture of 60 forward primers for TCR Vbeta segments and 13 reverse primers for TCR Jbeta segments was used in the multiplex PCR. The clones in this table, taken by TCRdb from immuneACCESS, are in-frame only. Not every clone is retained; where verified, under half of the shortfall comes from an unresolved V gene, and the cause of the rest is unknown. For this sample, the table gives roughly 80,000 clones. The ten largest make up about 1.1% of the sample. The material sequenced was PBMCs. The source of these receptors is a woman in her twenties or thirties in good health and CMV-seronegative.

The rearrangement joins TRBV30 to TRBJ1-2; D unclear. This CDR3 comprises 12 residues. Per germline, CDR1 GTSNPN and CDR2 SVGIG (reference sequence). V lost 8 bases and J lost 3, with 13 bases in between. CDR3 coding DNA: TGTGCCAGTATCAGTAGCGACTATGGCTACACCTTC. Protein product: CASISSDYGYTF.

The chain joins TRBV28 to TRBJ2-7, with 8 bases fitting TRBD2. This CDR3 region has 16 residues. V gave up 5 bases and J gave up 3 bases; unmatched junction bases: 12. Per germline, CDR1 MDHEN and CDR2 SYDVKM. Here the CDR3 reads CASSPLVAGNNYEQYF. CDR3 sequence (DNA): TGTGCCAGCAGTCCCCTGGTAGCGGGGAATAACTACGAGCAGTACTTC.

The chain employs TRBV18 and TRBJ1-2; tentatively, D is TRBD1 (6 bases). Germline V lookup: CDR1 KGHSH, CDR2 LQKENI. V was cut by 6 bases and J by 4 bases, with 12 bases left in between. This CDR3 region has 13 residues. CDR3 nucleotides: TGTGCCAGCTCTCCCGACAGGTTCTATGGCTACACCTTC. Its protein product is CASSPDRFYGYTF.

The J gene is TRBJ1-1, the V gene TRBV6-1, with D tentatively TRBD1 (6 bases). The length of the CDR3 is 14 residues. CDR1 is MNHNS, CDR2 SASEGT, per germline. The germline V and J ends were trimmed by 7 bases and 6 bases, with 18 bases remaining between them. This chain's CDR3 is CASKKAGEFPEAFF. CDR3 coding DNA: TGTGCCAGCAAGAAAGCAGGGGAATTCCCTGAAGCTTTCTTT.

The chain links TRBV29-1 to TRBJ2-5; 9 nucleotides match TRBD2. Germline CDR1 is SQVTM and CDR2 is ANQGSEA. This CDR3 contains 14 residues. With 4 bases clipped from V and 2 bases from J, the junction kept 5 bases outside the gene matches. CDR3 DNA: TGCAGCGTTGGTCGACTAGCGGTACAAGAGACCCAGTACTTC. Protein product: CSVGRLAVQETQYF. The full variable domain, in which reference TRBV29-1 and TRBJ2-5 provide the parts outside the CDR3, is SAVISQKPSRDICQRGTSLTIQCQVDSQVTMMFWYRQQPGQSLTLIATANQGSEATYESGFVIDKFPISRPNLTFSTLTVSNMSPEDSSIYLCSVGRLAVQETQYFGPGTRLLVL.

This sequence joins TRBV6-1 and TRBJ1-1; D perhaps matches TRBD1 (6 bases). The length of the CDR3 is 12 residues. V was trimmed by 6 bases and J by 5 bases, leaving 10 bases between them. The germline V gene encodes CDR1 MNHNS and CDR2 SASEGT. CDR3 coding DNA: TGTGCCAGCAGGGGGAGGGGGACTGAAGCTTTCTTT. Its translation: CASRGRGTEAFF.

The chain is built from TRBV7-2 and TRBJ1-6, with D unclear. The CDR3 covers 16 residues. The V gene's germline CDR1 is SGHTA and CDR2 FQGNSA. Trimming shortened V by 4 bases and J by 7 bases, and 17 bases separated the two germline ends. CDR3 sequence (DNA): TGTGCCAGCAGCTCCCGGCCCACTGCCGGGAATTCACCCCTCCACTTT. Its translation is CASSSRPTAGNSPLHF.

J is TRBJ1-1 and V is TRBV18; no clear D. The CDR3 sequence is 13 residues long. V gave up 4 bases and J gave up 4 bases, with 10 bases separating them. Germline-derived CDR1 and CDR2 are KGHSH and LQKENI. In DNA form, the CDR3 reads TGTGCCAGCTCACAGTTCCCGGGCACTGAAGCTTTCTTT. It is translated as CASSQFPGTEAFF.

The gene calls are TRBV27 and TRBJ1-1; D ambiguous. Trimming removed 5 bases from V and 0 bases from J, with 7 bases in between. Per the germline V gene, CDR1 is MNHEY and CDR2 is SMNVEV (reference sequence). The CDR3 is made up of 13 amino acids. The CDR3 reads CASSITVNTEAFF. The CDR3 nucleotides are TGTGCCAGCAGTATCACAGTGAACACTGAAGCTTTCTTT.

The chain combines TRBV7-8 with TRBJ2-5; 7 bases align to TRBD2. CDR1 is SGHVS, CDR2 FQNEAQ, per germline. Trimming cost V 1 base and J 1 base; bases outside gene matches: 3. The CDR3 is 15 residues long. CDR3 in DNA: TGTGCCAGCAGCTTAGTGCGGGGGATCCAAGAGACCCAGTACTTC. Its translation is CASSLVRGIQETQYF.

This rearrangement joins TRBV25-1 to TRBJ2-7; D may be TRBD1 (6 bases). V lost 7 bases and J lost 2, with 18 bases in between. The CDR3 has 15 residues. Germline CDR1 MGHDK, CDR2 SYGVNS. The CDR3 spells CASMGAAGRAYEQYF. The CDR3 DNA sequence: TGTGCCAGCATGGGGGCGGCAGGGCGCGCCTACGAGCAGTACTTC.

The V call is TRBV29-1, the J call TRBJ2-3; possible D gene TRBD1, 5 bases. Trimming removed 6 bases at V and 3 bases at J, with 16 bases between. The CDR3 covers 14 residues. Looked up from germline, CDR1 is SQVTM and CDR2 is ANQGSEA. The CDR3 spells CSVDGERGTDTQYF. CDR3 coding DNA: TGCAGCGTAGATGGGGAAAGGGGTACAGATACGCAGTATTTT.

The CDR3 loop reads CASSETGANYGYTF. CDR3 in DNA: TGTGCCAGCAGCGAGACAGGTGCCAACTATGGCTACACCTTC. The V and J genes are TRBV9 and TRBJ1-2; weak D call: TRBD1 (6 bases). Deletions cut 3 bases from V and 2 bases from J, with 11 bases between. Germline V gives CDR1 SGDLS, CDR2 YYNGEE. The CDR3 is 14 residues long.

This chain uses TRBV18 with TRBJ2-5; D might be TRBD1 (5 bases). V was pared by 0 bases and J by 5 bases, with 10 bases between. The germline V gene encodes CDR1 KGHSH and CDR2 LQKENI. The CDR3 covers 14 residues. CDR3 sequence reads: CASSPPGARETQYF. The CDR3 DNA reads TGTGCCAGCTCACCACCAGGGGCACGGGAGACCCAGTACTTC.

This sequence joins TRBV6-5 and TRBJ1-6, with 7 bases that match TRBD1. The germline V gene encodes CDR1 MNHEY and CDR2 SVGAGI. This CDR3 has 15 residues. V lost 0 bases, J lost 8 bases, and 4 bases stayed unmatched. The CDR3 DNA is TGTGCCAGCAGTTACTCGGACACAGGGGATTCACCCCTCCACTTT. This encodes CASSYSDTGDSPLHF.

The J gene is TRBJ1-2, the V gene TRBV7-2; D call uncertain. The CDR3 is made up of 13 amino acids. Trimming shortened V by 1 base and J by 5 bases, and 8 bases separated the two germline ends. Germline CDR1 is SGHTA and CDR2 is FQGNSA. Here the CDR3 reads CASSLGAVYGYTF. CDR3 coding DNA: TGTGCCAGCAGCTTAGGGGCAGTTTATGGCTACACCTTC.

V is TRBV19 and J is TRBJ1-2; D is perhaps TRBD1 (6 bases). V was pared by 5 bases and J by 7 bases, with 14 bases between. Germline lookup yields CDR1 LNHDA and CDR2 SQIVND (reference sequence). The length of the CDR3 is 13 residues. The CDR3 region has the DNA TGTGCCAGTAGTTTGTTTTCCAGGGGTGGCTACACCTTC. Its protein product is CASSLFSRGGYTF.

The chain employs TRBV18 and TRBJ1-1, with D possibly TRBD1 on 5 matching bases. The V end lost 2 bases, the J end lost 1 base, and 8 bases lay between the germline ends. This CDR3 has 14 residues. The V gene's germline CDR1 is KGHSH and CDR2 LQKENI. In DNA form, the CDR3 reads TGTGCCAGCTCACCAGGGGGAGGGAACACTGAAGCTTTCTTT. It codes for CASSPGGGNTEAFF.

The V and J genes are TRBV30 and TRBJ2-6, with TRBD1 identical over 8 bases. With 5 bases clipped from V and 2 bases from J, the junction kept 2 bases outside the gene matches. Germline CDR1 and CDR2: GTSNPN and SVGIG (reference sequence). The CDR3 is 14 amino acids. The DNA for the CDR3 is TGTGCCTGGGGACAGGGAACTGGGGCCAACGTCCTGACTTTC. It translates to CAWGQGTGANVLTF. The full variable domain, with the rest looked up from reference TRBV30 and TRBJ2-6, is SQTIHQWPATLVQPVGSPLSLECTVEGTSNPNLYWYRQAAGRGLQLLFYSVGIGQISSEVPQNLSASRPQDRQFILSSKKLLLSDSGFYLCAWGQGTGANVLTFGAGSRLTVL.

The V gene is TRBV28, the J gene TRBJ1-1; D uncertain. The CDR3 has 14 residues. In germline, CDR1 is MDHEN, CDR2 SYDVKM. Trimming removed 3 bases from V and 0 bases from J, with 8 bases in between. The CDR3 DNA follows: TGTGCCAGCAGTTTGCCGCAGTTGAACACTGAAGCTTTCTTT. Protein product: CASSLPQLNTEAFF.

This chain connects TRBV29-1 to TRBJ1-1; D may be TRBD1 (5 bases). CDR3 size: 13 residues. Germline CDR1 SQVTM, CDR2 ANQGSEA. The V end lost 7 bases, the J end lost 3 bases, and 15 bases lay between the germline ends. The CDR3 is CSGGDLRDTEAFF. CDR3 nucleotide sequence: TGCAGCGGAGGGGACTTAAGAGACACTGAAGCTTTCTTT.